This TCR beta chain was recorded in a study of pediatric ulcerative colitis. About the research overall: Most patients had pancolitis, and two had left-sided colitis.

Study-level findings and limits: A couple of rectal clonotypes were found only in ulcerative colitis patients, all of them. Ulcerative colitis patients shared more blood-rectal clones than controls.

This clone came up once. As yet, its antigen is unknown. At colonoscopy, a blood sample was also collected. The V gene's germline CDR1 is MDHEN and CDR2 SYDVKM. Germline trimming cut 6 bases from V and 7 bases from J; bases unmatched to any gene: 13. This CDR3 region has 15 residues. Assay used: immunoSEQ multiplex PCR; TCRdb lists only in-frame clones, some missing. The sample shows fewer than 13,000 clones, over 75% of them seen only once. The sequencing sample was made of blood. The chain links TRBV28 to TRBJ1-2; 8 bases fit TRBD1. The TCR was taken from a girl aged 5-17 years with moderate ulcerative colitis. The CDR3 sequence: CASRSFDRGMSGYTF. In DNA form, the CDR3 reads TGTGCCAGCAGATCTTTCGACAGGGGTATGTCTGGCTACACCTTC.